The 9 T cell receptor beta chains presented below share a single source sample, sequenced in a study of blood T cells in healthy people across ages. Primed by a sample-barcoded 5' primer and a J-beta primer mix, a second PCR proceeded for 7 to 11 cycles. TCRdb re-called the 5' RACE reads with MiXCR, one entry per CDR3 protein. The sample carries 1.6 million or so distinct CDR3 sequences, roughly 32% recorded once. The sample comprised blood. The receptors were gathered from a woman in her thirties in good health.

J is TRBJ2-5 and V is TRBV9; TRBD2 aligns across 9 bases. The germline V gene has CDR1 SGDLS and CDR2 YYNGEE. Trimming took 0 bases from V and 1 from J; bases not matched to a gene: 4. CDR3 length equals 16 residues. The CDR3 loop reads CASSVGPSGAQETQYF. DNA for the CDR3: TGTGCCAGCAGCGTAGGGCCTAGCGGGGCCCAAGAGACCCAGTACTTC.

In this sample, this clonotype turned up a few times. The chain combines TRBV12-3 or TRBV12-4 with TRBJ2-1, with D perhaps TRBD2 (7 bases). The V end lost 2 bases, the J end lost 6 bases, and 17 bases lay between the germline ends. CDR3 length: 16 residues. The CDR3 region is CASSLSGASGRNEQFF. CDR3 sequence (DNA): TGTGCCAGCAGTTTATCGGGGGCTAGCGGTCGCAATGAGCAGTTCTTC.

This chain links TRBV21-1 with TRBJ2-3. TRBV21-1 is recorded as a pseudogene. CDR3 length: 14 amino acids. The CDR3 here is CASSNEPSHDTQYF. CDR3 DNA: TGTGCCAGCAGCAACGAACCCTCACATGATACGCAGTATTTT.

Remarks on this clonotype: A much larger clone sits a single nucleotide away, making a read error possible. This chain's CDR3 is CAGSLGQGAYGYTF. In DNA, the CDR3 is TGTGCCGGCAGCTTGGGACAGGGGGCCTATGGCTACACCTTC. The rearrangement uses TRBV7-2 and TRBJ1-2; 12 bases line up with TRBD1. The germline V gene has CDR1 SGHTA and CDR2 FQGNSA. The CDR3 is 14 residues long.

The V and J genes are TRBV6-1 and TRBJ1-6; 7 bases match TRBD1. The CDR3 loop spans 15 amino acids. With V trimmed by 10 bases and J by 6 bases, 12 bases remained unmatched. From germline, CDR1 is MNHNS and CDR2 SASEGT. This CDR3 is CATLQGVRRNSPLHF. CDR3 DNA: TGTGCCACTTTGCAGGGGGTCAGGCGTAATTCACCCCTCCACTTT.

The table lists this clonotype with a few counts. The chain employs TRBV24-1 and TRBJ2-5; D may correspond to TRBD1 or TRBD2 (5 bases each). Trimming removed 6 bases at V and 1 base at J, with 11 bases between. Germline-derived CDR1 and CDR2 are KGHDR and SFDVKD. The CDR3 is 14 amino acids. The CDR3 protein is CATSPRGLQETQYF. In DNA, the CDR3 is TGTGCCACCAGTCCACGGGGCCTCCAAGAGACCCAGTACTTC.

V is TRBV20-1 and J is TRBJ2-5, with 8 bases matching TRBD2. CDR1 DFQATT and CDR2 SNEGSKA come from the germline V gene (reference sequence). The CDR3 has 20 residues. V trimming: 1 base; J trimming: 1 base; junction bases outside the gene matches: 20. Here the CDR3 DNA reads TGCAGTGCTAGAGGTGCCCAGCGGGAGTGGGGCTTGGTGCCCCAAGAGACCCAGTACTTC. It codes for CSARGAQREWGLVPQETQYF.

The V call is TRBV5-1, the J call TRBJ2-1; 11 bases agree with TRBD1. The germline gives CDR1 SGHRS, CDR2 YFSETQ. The CDR3 length is 14 residues. The J segment lost 9 bases and the V segment lost 2 bases, leaving 4 bases of the junction unmatched. CDR3 nucleotide sequence: TGCGCCAGCAGCTTAGGACAGGGGGCAATTGAGCAGTTCTTC. The encoded protein is CASSLGQGAIEQFF. The full variable domain, completed using reference TRBV5-1 and TRBJ2-1, is KAGVTQTPRYLIKTRGQQVTLSCSPISGHRSVSWYQQTPGQGLQFLFEYFSETQRNKGNFPGRFSGRQFSNSRSEMNVSTLELGDSALYLCASSLGQGAIEQFFGPGTRLTVL.

This clonotype occurred a few times. This sequence joins TRBV20-1 and TRBJ1-1; D gene ambiguous. CDR1 is DFQATT and CDR2 is SNEGSKA in the germline V gene (reference sequence). The germline V and J ends were trimmed by 5 bases and 6 bases, with 19 bases remaining between them. CDR3 length: 14 residues. This chain's CDR3 is CSARLRYGNPEAFF. The DNA of the CDR3 is TGCAGTGCTCGACTAAGGTACGGAAATCCTGAAGCTTTCTTT.